One sample yielded the 24 T cell receptor beta chains listed below, sequenced in a study of human versus mouse CDR3 diversity and MHC coevolution. Profiled with immunoSEQ multiplex PCR; TCRdb holds only in-frame clones, not every one. This table holds about 81,000 clones, just over 90% found once. Sequencing was done on a sample of naive CD4+ T cells from blood. Specified subset: CD45RO-negative CD62L-positive naive CD4 T cells. These receptors came from a person between 25 and 70 years old in good health.

The V call is TRBV7-3, the J call TRBJ1-2; perhaps TRBD1 as D (5 bases). Trimming shortened V by 5 bases and J by 1 base, and 14 bases separated the two germline ends. The CDR3 spans 15 residues. CDR1 is SGHTA and CDR2 is FQGTGA in the germline V gene. CDR3 in DNA: TGTGCCAGCAGCCCGGGGGGAGTCAATAACTATGGCTACACCTTC. Translating gives CASSPGGVNNYGYTF.

The rearrangement links TRBV5-1 to TRBJ1-4; no definite D call. This CDR3 has 15 amino acids. Between the trimmed V and J ends, which lost 0 bases and 4 bases, there was a span of 10 bases. Germline-derived CDR1 and CDR2 are SGHRS and YFSETQ. The CDR3 reads CASSLARTNNEKLFF. In DNA form, the CDR3 reads TGCGCCAGCAGCTTGGCACGGACTAATAATGAAAAACTGTTTTTT. Supplemented by reference TRBV5-1 and TRBJ1-4, the full variable domain reads KAGVTQTPRYLIKTRGQQVTLSCSPISGHRSVSWYQQTPGQGLQFLFEYFSETQRNKGNFPGRFSGRQFSNSRSEMNVSTLELGDSALYLCASSLARTNNEKLFFGSGTQLSVL.

The chain employs TRBV19 and TRBJ1-4; no reliable D call. CDR3 length equals 13 residues. V lost 5 bases to trimming and J lost 7 bases, with 11 bases between them. The germline V gene has CDR1 LNHDA and CDR2 SQIVND (reference sequence). The DNA of the CDR3 is TGTGCCAGTAGTCGGGATTTGGGTGAAAAACTGTTTTTT. Its translation is CASSRDLGEKLFF.

The chain recombines TRBV6-5 with TRBJ2-7; perhaps TRBD1 as D (5 bases). The CDR3 totals 15 residues. Germline CDR1 and CDR2: MNHEY and SVGAGI. Trimming pared 0 bases from V and 0 bases from J, leaving 9 bases between. The CDR3 protein is CASSYSPDSSYEQYF. CDR3 nucleotides: TGTGCCAGCAGTTACTCGCCCGACAGCTCCTACGAGCAGTACTTC.

The rearrangement links TRBV28 to TRBJ2-7, with D maybe TRBD1 (6 bases). This CDR3 comprises 14 residues. V was shortened by 10 bases and J by 2 bases, with 18 bases between the two germline ends. The V gene's germline CDR1 is MDHEN and CDR2 SYDVKM. This CDR3 is CATLTGMSPYEQYF. In DNA form, the CDR3 reads TGTGCCACCCTCACAGGGATGAGTCCCTACGAGCAGTACTTC. Combining the CDR3 with reference TRBV28 and TRBJ2-7 gives the whole variable domain DVKVTQSSRYLVKRTGEKVFLECVQDMDHENMFWYRQDPGLGLRLIYFSYDVKMKEKGDIPEGYSVSREKKERFSLILESASTNQTSMYLCATLTGMSPYEQYFGPGTRLTVT.

The genes are TRBV5-1 and TRBJ2-7; D call uncertain. The V gene's germline CDR1 is SGHRS and CDR2 YFSETQ. Trimming stripped 4 bases from V and 6 bases from J, with 11 bases between. The CDR3 totals 12 residues. The CDR3 is CASSLPEAEQYF. Written as DNA, the CDR3 is TGCGCCAGCAGCCTGCCTGAGGCCGAGCAGTACTTC.

This clone was counted a single time. The chain uses TRBV5-4 and TRBJ2-5; maybe TRBD1 (5 bases). CDR1 and CDR2 from the germline V gene are SGHNT and YYREEE (reference sequence). Trimming cost V 1 base and J 7 bases, with 8 bases left between them. CDR3 size: 12 residues. The CDR3 region has the DNA TGTGCCAGCAGCTTGCTTAGGGGGACCCAGTACTTC. This codes for CASSLLRGTQYF.

J is TRBJ1-2 and V is TRBV25-1; D unresolved. Per the germline V gene, CDR1 is MGHDK and CDR2 is SYGVNS. CDR3 size: 14 residues. Trimming removed 3 bases at V and 4 bases at J, with 12 bases between. The CDR3 DNA sequence: TGTGCCAGCAGTGAGGTAGTCCCCGGCTATGGCTACACCTTC. Protein: CASSEVVPGYGYTF.

The chain links TRBV19 to TRBJ2-7; TRBD1 aligns across 9 bases. Germline trimming cut 3 bases from V and 4 bases from J; bases unmatched to any gene: 1. The CDR3 runs to 13 residues. The germline V gene encodes CDR1 LNHDA and CDR2 SQIVND (reference sequence). The CDR3 region has the DNA TGTGCCAGTAGTATGGGACAGGGTTACGAGCAGTACTTC. This gives the protein CASSMGQGYEQYF.

V gene TRBV18 combines with J gene TRBJ2-7, with D tentatively TRBD2 (6 bases). The V end lost 0 bases, the J end lost 2 bases, and 11 bases lay between the germline ends. The CDR3 consists of 15 residues. In germline, CDR1 is KGHSH, CDR2 LQKENI. The CDR3 sequence is CASSPPASATYEQYF. The CDR3 DNA reads TGTGCCAGCTCACCACCAGCTAGCGCTACCTACGAGCAGTACTTC.

V is TRBV6-1 and J is TRBJ1-5; D not resolved. Germline V gene data show CDR1 as MNHNS and CDR2 as SASEGT. Trimming took 2 bases from V and 3 from J, leaving 11 bases between them. The CDR3 runs to 15 residues. CDR3 sequence: CASSEYWSPNQPQHF. For the CDR3, the DNA is TGTGCCAGCAGTGAATACTGGTCACCCAATCAGCCCCAGCATTTT.

With respect to this clone: The junction shows a germline mismatch at one end, possibly a read error. This sequence joins TRBV7-7 and TRBJ2-3, with D possibly being TRBD2 (6 bases). The CDR3 is 15 residues long. The germline V gene has CDR1 SSHAT and CDR2 FNYEAQ (reference sequence). The CDR3 DNA reads as TGTGCTAGCAGCTTAGACGGGACTAGCACAGATACGCAGTATTTT. Translation: CASSLDGTSTDTQYF.

V usage is TRBV4-1 and J usage is TRBJ2-6; 9 nucleotides align to TRBD1. CDR1 is MGHRA, CDR2 YSYEKL, per germline. The CDR3 is made up of 18 amino acids. V lost 4 bases and J lost 0; bases outside the gene matches: 7. The CDR3 spells CASSPHDRGISGANVLTF. The CDR3 nucleotides read TGCGCCAGCAGCCCCCACGACAGGGGGATCTCTGGGGCCAACGTCCTGACTTTC.

The chain links TRBV11-3 to TRBJ2-1; a weak D match, TRBD2 (5 bases). V was pared by 3 bases and J by 0 bases, with 9 bases between. CDR3 length: 15 residues. Looked up from germline, CDR1 is SGHNT and CDR2 is YENEEA. CDR3 nucleotides: TGTGCCAGCAGCTTCGGAGGAGGCTCCTACAATGAGCAGTTCTTC. This encodes CASSFGGGSYNEQFF.

The chain has TRBV4-3 and TRBJ2-7, with TRBD2 as a possible D gene (5 bases). The V end lost 3 bases, the J end lost 3 bases, and 9 bases lay between the germline ends. Looked up from germline, CDR1 is LGHNA and CDR2 is YSLEER. The CDR3 consists of 13 residues. CDR3 sequence reads: CASSQERNYEQYF. CDR3 nucleotides: TGCGCCAGCAGCCAGGAGCGGAACTACGAGCAGTACTTC.

This chain links TRBV25-1 with TRBJ2-5; 10 bases match TRBD2. The better agreement between TRBJ2-7 and the DNA end casts doubt on the J call. CDR3 size: 13 residues. CDR1 is MGHDK, CDR2 SYGVNS, per germline. For the CDR3, the DNA is TGTGCCAGCAGTCTAGTAGCGGGGGGCGAGCAGTACTTC. Residues: CASSLVAGGEQYF.

This clone was seen only once. The gene calls are TRBV4-2 and TRBJ1-2, with 10 bases matching TRBD1. The CDR3 is 17 residues long. V dropped 1 base and J dropped 2; count of bases not matched to a gene: 7. The germline V gene has CDR1 LGHNA and CDR2 YNFKEQ. In DNA form, the CDR3 reads TGTGCCAGCAGCCAAGGGGGACAGGGGACAGCCAACTATGGCTACACCTTC. Protein product: CASSQGGQGTANYGYTF.

This clone has just one count. This chain connects TRBV2 to TRBJ2-3; D ambiguous. The V end was cut by 6 bases, the J end by 3 bases, with 16 bases between. This CDR3 comprises 15 residues. Germline CDR1 reads SNHLY; CDR2 reads FYNNEI. The CDR3, as DNA: TGTGCCAGCAGGCATGATAATGGAGCTACAGATACGCAGTATTTT. This gives the protein CASRHDNGATDTQYF.

The chain links TRBV6-6 to TRBJ2-1; TRBD1 matches 7 bases. The germline V gene has CDR1 MNHNY and CDR2 SVGAGI (reference sequence). The ends lost 5 bases at V and 5 bases at J; junction bases unmatched: 6. The CDR3 has 14 residues. The CDR3 nucleotides read TGTGCCAGCAGTCCGCCCGGGACAGACAATGAGCAGTTCTTC. It translates to CASSPPGTDNEQFF.

This rearrangement joins TRBV4-3 to TRBJ2-2, with D perhaps matching TRBD2 (6 bases). From germline, CDR1 is LGHNA and CDR2 YSLEER. V shed 1 base and J shed 1 base, with 7 bases lying between them. The CDR3 spans 15 residues. Here the CDR3 reads CASSQGAGNTGELFF. In nucleotides, the CDR3 is TGCGCCAGCAGCCAAGGAGCGGGGAACACCGGGGAGCTGTTTTTT.

This chain connects TRBV19 to TRBJ2-1, with D perhaps matching TRBD1 (6 bases). V was pared by 7 bases and J by 5 bases, with 12 bases between. The CDR3 sequence is 13 residues long. From germline, CDR1 is LNHDA and CDR2 SQIVND (reference sequence). The CDR3 protein is CASTSGQHNEQFF. CDR3 DNA sequence: TGTGCCAGTACCTCGGGACAACACAATGAGCAGTTCTTC.

V usage is TRBV30 and J usage is TRBJ2-7; the match to TRBD1 covers 8 bases. Germline-derived CDR1 and CDR2 are GTSNPN and SVGIG (reference sequence). V was clipped by 2 bases and J by 3 bases; unmatched bases: 0. This CDR3 has 12 residues. The chain's CDR3 is CAWSTGGYEQYF. Here the CDR3 DNA reads TGTGCCTGGAGTACAGGGGGCTACGAGCAGTACTTC.

V gene TRBV28 combines with J gene TRBJ1-1; D gene unclear. The V end was cut by 1 base, the J end by 4 bases, with 16 bases between. Germline lookup yields CDR1 MDHEN and CDR2 SYDVKM. The CDR3 extends over 16 amino acids. CDR3 coding DNA: TGTGCCAGCAGTTTATTGCCCGCTTCGGGGAGCACTGAAGCTTTCTTT. Its protein is CASSLLPASGSTEAFF.

The rearrangement joins TRBV18 to TRBJ1-1; the D gene is possibly TRBD1 (6 bases). CDR1 KGHSH and CDR2 LQKENI come from the germline V gene. The CDR3 consists of 12 residues. V was cut by 3 bases and J by 7 bases, with 9 bases left in between. CDR3 sequence reads: CASSPRTVEAFF. CDR3 nucleotide sequence: TGTGCCAGCTCACCCCGGACAGTTGAAGCTTTCTTT.